What follows are 19 T cell receptor beta chains derived from one specimen sequenced in a study of blood T cell repertoires in COVID-19. Generated by immunoSEQ multiplex PCR, the TCRdb table keeps only in-frame clones and is missing some. The table shows 75,000 or so clones, with more than 75% occurring only once. Sequencing was carried out using peripheral blood. The receptors were sampled from a man aged 55-75 years with acute or convalescent COVID-19.

This clone has a count of ten or more. The gene calls are TRBV6-4 and TRBJ2-2; no clear D gene. Trimming pared 2 bases from V and 3 bases from J, leaving 4 bases between. The CDR3 is made up of 13 amino acids. Germline V lookup: CDR1 MRHNA, CDR2 SNTAGT. The CDR3 loop is CASSDRYTGELFF. The CDR3 coding sequence is TGTGCCAGCAGTGACCGGTACACCGGGGAGCTGTTTTTT.

The chain has TRBV6-5 and TRBJ2-1; the D gene is possibly TRBD1 (6 bases). Germline assignment: CDR1 MNHEY and CDR2 SVGAGI. Trimming shortened V by 6 bases and J by 3 bases, and 12 bases separated the two germline ends. CDR3 size: 14 residues. The CDR3 DNA reads as TGTGCCAGCAGCCCAGGGGCGAACTACAATGAGCAGTTCTTC. Protein product: CASSPGANYNEQFF.

This clone was seen just once. The junction and the germline gene differ at one end; a read error may be behind it. This chain uses TRBV10-3 with TRBJ2-1; TRBD1 aligns across 8 bases. The CDR3 totals 10 residues. Germline-derived CDR1 and CDR2 are ENHRY and SYGVKD. The CDR3 DNA follows: TGTGCCATAGGGGGAGGACAGGGAATCTTC. This gives the protein CAIGGGQGIF.

CDR3 DNA sequence: TGTGCCAGCAGCCAAGACCCCCCGAGTTACAATGAGCAGTTCTTC. Its protein product is CASSQDPPSYNEQFF. This sequence joins TRBV3-1 (or the pseudogene TRBV3-2) and TRBJ2-1, with unresolved D. The CDR3 has 15 amino acids. Germline V gene sequence: CDR1 LGHDT, CDR2 YNNKEL (reference sequence). Trimming removed 0 bases at V and 4 bases at J, with 10 bases between.

The rearrangement joins TRBV15 to TRBJ1-6; D gene unclear. CDR1 is LNHNV and CDR2 is YYDKDF in the germline V gene (reference sequence). The CDR3 loop spans 14 amino acids. Trimming stripped 3 bases from V and 8 bases from J, with 11 bases between. In DNA form, the CDR3 reads TGTGCCACCAGCAGGGAGGTTTCCTATTCACCCCTCCACTTT. Encoded protein: CATSREVSYSPLHF.

The gene calls are TRBV7-9 and TRBJ2-3; TRBD2 matches 8 bases. Germline CDR1 and CDR2: SEHNR and FQNEAQ (reference sequence). The V gene end was trimmed by 0 bases and the J gene end by 2 bases; junction bases not matched to a gene: 7. This CDR3 is built from 17 residues. The DNA for the CDR3 is TGTGCCAGCAGCTTAGCGTTGGCTAGCGGGCTCACAGATACGCAGTATTTT. Residues: CASSLALASGLTDTQYF.

This clone has just a few counts. J is TRBJ2-2 and V is TRBV7-2; 8 nucleotides agree with TRBD2. V lost 1 base, J lost 4 bases, and 2 bases stayed unmatched. Looked up from germline, CDR1 is SGHTA and CDR2 is FQGNSA. The CDR3 sequence is 15 residues long. For the CDR3, the DNA is TGTGCCAGCAGCTTAGACGGGAGGGGCACCGGGGAGCTGTTTTTT. Residues: CASSLDGRGTGELFF.

The chain couples TRBV11-3 to TRBJ2-1; possibly TRBD1 for D (6 bases). Germline-derived CDR1 and CDR2 are SGHNT and YENEEA. The ends were cut back, 5 bases at V and 10 bases at J, with 12 bases in the middle. This CDR3 is 12 amino acids long. CDR3 residues: CASSDNRDEQFF. CDR3 coding DNA: TGTGCCAGCAGCGATAACAGGGACGAGCAGTTCTTC.

This clone has only a few counts. The chain carries TRBV11-2 and TRBJ2-3, with 10 bases that match TRBD1. The V segment lost 7 bases and the J segment 3 bases; nucleotides outside the gene matches: 4. CDR1 is SGHAT, CDR2 FQNNGV, per germline. There are 14 residues in the CDR3. CDR3 loop: CASTRTGGTDTQYF. DNA for the CDR3: TGTGCCAGCACCCGGACAGGGGGGACAGATACGCAGTATTTT.

The gene calls are TRBV10-3 and TRBJ1-4; 9 nucleotides match TRBD1. The V gene end was trimmed by 8 bases and the J gene end by 6 bases; junction bases not matched to a gene: 1. Germline V gene data show CDR1 as ENHRY and CDR2 as SYGVKD. The CDR3 runs 12 residues. CDR3 protein: CAIGTGYEKLFF. The CDR3 DNA is TGTGCCATCGGGACAGGGTATGAAAAACTGTTTTTT.

This sequence joins TRBV2 and TRBJ1-4, with D perhaps matching TRBD1 (6 bases). Trimming cost V 7 bases and J 6 bases, with 18 bases left between them. CDR1 is SNHLY and CDR2 is FYNNEI in the germline V gene. CDR3 length equals 15 residues. DNA of the CDR3: TGTGCCAGCAATTTACAGGGTAAAGGGGATGAAAAACTGTTTTTT. It specifies CASNLQGKGDEKLFF.

In this sample, this clone turned up once. This chain uses TRBV6-5 with TRBJ1-3; no clear D. Trimming took 7 bases from V and 8 from J, leaving 9 bases between them. This CDR3 spans 11 amino acids. Germline V gene data show CDR1 as MNHEY and CDR2 as SVGAGI. The CDR3 DNA sequence: TGTGCCAGCAAGTTAGGAGACACCATATATTTT. It encodes CASKLGDTIYF.

Worth noting for this clone: The sample carries other DNA sequences with the same CDR3. The V gene is TRBV7-2, the J gene TRBJ2-7; 9 bases are shared with TRBD2. The germline V gene encodes CDR1 SGHTA and CDR2 FQGNSA. This CDR3 comprises 13 residues. The ends lost 5 bases at V and 7 bases at J; junction bases unmatched: 6. Here the CDR3 reads CASSPGLAGEQYF. CDR3 DNA: TGTGCCAGCAGCCCGGGACTAGCAGGGGAGCAGTACTTC.

V is TRBV7-3 and J is TRBJ2-5, with D tentatively TRBD2 (5 bases). The CDR3 has 14 residues. The germline V gene has CDR1 SGHTA and CDR2 FQGTGA. Between the trimmed V and J ends, which lost 5 bases and 2 bases, there was a span of 12 bases. The CDR3 coding sequence is TGTGCCAGCAGCCCCTCGGACTTGCAAGAGACCCAGTACTTC. Translated, it gives CASSPSDLQETQYF. Filled out from reference TRBV7-3 and TRBJ2-5, the complete variable domain reads GAGVSQTPSNKVTEKGKYVELRCDPISGHTALYWYRQSLGQGPEFLIYFQGTGAADDSGLPNDRFFAVRPEGSVSTLKIQRTERGDSAVYLCASSPSDLQETQYFGPGTRLLVL.

The CDR3 region has the DNA TGTGCCAGCAGTTACGCCAGGAGGACAGATACGCAGTATTTT. This codes for CASSYARRTDTQYF. The chain uses TRBV6-6 and TRBJ2-3, with D possibly being TRBD2 (5 bases). V was clipped by 2 bases and J by 3 bases, with 9 bases between them. The CDR3 runs to 14 residues. CDR1 and CDR2 from the germline V gene are MNHNY and SVGAGI (reference sequence).

The chain uses TRBV5-6 and TRBJ2-5; the D gene is possibly TRBD1 (5 bases). V was clipped by 0 bases and J by 5 bases, with 11 bases between them. The CDR3 sequence is 14 residues long. CDR1 SGHDT and CDR2 YYEEEE come from the germline V gene. CDR3 region: CASSLGAGIETQYF. The CDR3 region has the DNA TGTGCCAGCAGCTTGGGGGCAGGGATTGAGACCCAGTACTTC. Together with reference TRBV5-6 and TRBJ2-5, the CDR3 gives the full variable domain: DAGVTQSPTHLIKTRGQQVTLRCSPKSGHDTVSWYQQALGQGPQFIFQYYEEEERQRGNFPDRFSGHQFPNYSSELNVNALLLGDSALYLCASSLGAGIETQYFGPGTRLLVL.

J is TRBJ1-3 and V is TRBV7-2, with D unresolved. V lost 5 bases and J lost 4, with 15 bases in between. This CDR3 is built from 15 residues. Per germline, CDR1 SGHTA and CDR2 FQGNSA. In nucleotides, the CDR3 is TGTGCCAGCAGCCCTGGTGGAGGGCACGGAAACACCATATATTTT. Protein: CASSPGGGHGNTIYF.

The chain couples TRBV7-9 to TRBJ1-2, with 7 bases lining up with TRBD1. The CDR3 is 13 residues long. Looked up from germline, CDR1 is SEHNR and CDR2 is FQNEAQ (reference sequence). V was pared by 2 bases and J by 4 bases, with 1 base of the junction left unmatched. The CDR3 spells CASSLRDSYGYTF. The CDR3 DNA reads TGTGCCAGCAGCTTACGGGACAGCTATGGCTACACCTTC.

The chain employs TRBV5-1 and TRBJ2-3; 8 nucleotides match TRBD2. Germline V CDR1 and CDR2: SGHRS, YFSETQ. V lost 4 bases, J lost 3 bases, and 7 bases stayed unmatched. The CDR3 length is 15 residues. The chain's CDR3 is CASSIGTRKTDTQYF. The CDR3 DNA sequence: TGCGCCAGCAGCATCGGGACTAGGAAAACAGATACGCAGTATTTT.